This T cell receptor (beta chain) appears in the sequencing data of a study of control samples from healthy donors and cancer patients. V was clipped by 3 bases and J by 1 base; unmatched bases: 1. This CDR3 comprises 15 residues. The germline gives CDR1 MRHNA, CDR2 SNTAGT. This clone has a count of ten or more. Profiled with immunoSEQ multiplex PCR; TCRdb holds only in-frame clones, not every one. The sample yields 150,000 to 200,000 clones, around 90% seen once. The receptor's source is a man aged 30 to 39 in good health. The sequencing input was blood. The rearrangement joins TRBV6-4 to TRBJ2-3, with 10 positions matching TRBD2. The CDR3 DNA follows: TGTGCCAGCAGTGAAGGGACTAGCGGCACAGATACGCAGTATTTT. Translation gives CASSEGTSGTDTQYF.